The 20 T cell receptor beta chains listed next were all sequenced from one sample in a study of beta chain features in type 1 diabetes. Study-level results: TCRB CDR3s were moderately but significantly shorter in Type 1 diabetes patients in all four CD4+ subsets.

Reverse transcription of all isolated RNA meant that expressed TCRB transcripts were sequenced. Produced via immunoSEQ multiplex PCR; TCRdb's table is partial and in-frame only. The sample has 600,000 to 700,000 clones, 9.5% to 15% seen once. Antigens of these TCRs are unknown. Sequencing input: naive CD4+ T cells from blood. The receptor source for this set is a young man with type 1 diabetes.

In its sample, this clone was seen a few times. The chain combines TRBV6-4 with TRBJ2-1; possibly TRBD1 for D (6 bases). Trimming pared 5 bases from V and 2 bases from J, leaving 25 bases between. Germline CDR1 MRHNA, CDR2 SNTAGT. This CDR3 comprises 19 residues. In DNA, the CDR3 is TGTGCCAGCAGTCCCGATGGGGGCCTCCGTTCGGGGACCTACAATGAGCAGTTCTTC. Its protein is CASSPDGGLRSGTYNEQFF.

This clone was seen a handful of times. This chain connects TRBV6-5 to TRBJ2-3; D unresolved. The V gene lost 6 bases and the J gene lost 1 base, with 8 bases spanning the gap. The CDR3 covers 13 residues. Per germline, CDR1 MNHEY and CDR2 SVGAGI. This CDR3 is CASRGSRTDTQYF. The CDR3 nucleotides read TGTGCCAGCAGGGGTTCTCGCACAGATACGCAGTATTTT.

This clone appeared a few times. This CDR3 reads CASSLNNGRETQYF. The CDR3 DNA reads TGTGCCAGCAGCTTAAATAACGGGAGGGAGACCCAGTACTTC. The V and J genes are TRBV7-2 and TRBJ2-5; 7 nucleotides align to TRBD2. The CDR3 covers 14 residues. Trimming removed 2 bases from V and 5 bases from J; junction bases left unmatched: 5. Germline V gene sequence: CDR1 SGHTA, CDR2 FQGNSA.

This clone has just a few counts. This chain connects TRBV27 to TRBJ1-6; weak D call: TRBD1 (5 bases). Germline lookup yields CDR1 MNHEY and CDR2 SMNVEV (reference sequence). The CDR3 runs 14 residues. Trimming pared 5 bases from V and 10 bases from J, leaving 15 bases between. The CDR3 sequence: CASSPWGGGSPLHF. In DNA form, the CDR3 reads TGTGCCAGCAGTCCGTGGGGGGGAGGGTCACCCCTCCACTTT.

The chain is built from TRBV2 and TRBJ2-3, with a weak D call TRBD2 (7 bases). This CDR3 region has 14 residues. V lost 6 bases, J lost 3 bases, and 13 bases lay in between. Germline loops: CDR1 SNHLY, CDR2 FYNNEI. The CDR3 is CASSEGGATDTQYF. CDR3 sequence (DNA): TGTGCCAGCAGCGAGGGGGGGGCGACAGATACGCAGTATTTT.

The rearrangement links TRBV11-2 to TRBJ1-6; 7 bases agree with TRBD1. V shed 4 bases, J shed 4 bases, and the junction held 4 bases outside the gene matches. The CDR3 has 15 residues. In germline, CDR1 is SGHAT, CDR2 FQNNGV. CDR3 sequence reads: CASSSRQGYNSPLHF. The CDR3 region has the DNA TGTGCCAGCAGCTCGAGACAGGGTTATAATTCACCCCTCCACTTT.

V usage is TRBV27 and J usage is TRBJ1-6, with unresolved D. Germline V CDR1 and CDR2: MNHEY, SMNVEV (reference sequence). This CDR3 is 16 amino acids long. Trimming shortened V by 3 bases and J by 7 bases, and 16 bases separated the two germline ends. The CDR3 coding sequence is TGTGCCAGCAGTTTGCCGGGCAACAGTTTGAATTCACCCCTCCACTTT. Translation: CASSLPGNSLNSPLHF.

The table lists this clone with a few counts. The gene calls are TRBV25-1 and TRBJ1-6; D is possibly TRBD1 (5 bases). Trimming took 7 bases from V and 7 from J, leaving 11 bases between them. Per the germline V gene, CDR1 is MGHDK and CDR2 is SYGVNS. The CDR3 consists of 13 residues. The CDR3 DNA reads TGTGCCAGCACCCGGGACGGCAATTCACCCCTCCACTTT. Encoded protein: CASTRDGNSPLHF.

This clone was seen a few times. The chain recombines TRBV2 with TRBJ2-5; weak D call: TRBD1 (7 bases). Germline V gene data show CDR1 as SNHLY and CDR2 as FYNNEI. Trimming removed 7 bases from V and 4 bases from J, with 19 bases in between. This CDR3 is built from 15 residues. In DNA, the CDR3 is TGTGCCAGCAAAACCCAGGGGGGACCGCGAGAGACCCAGTACTTC. It codes for CASKTQGGPRETQYF.

This clone was picked up a small number of times. This chain links TRBV7-9 with TRBJ1-2, with D uncertain. V lost 4 bases, J lost 6 bases, and 9 bases lay in between. Germline V gene lookup returns CDR1 SEHNR and CDR2 FQNEAQ (reference sequence). The CDR3 extends over 12 amino acids. The CDR3 sequence is CASSSGVDGYTF. CDR3 coding DNA: TGTGCCAGCAGCTCAGGCGTTGATGGCTACACCTTC.

This clone turned up a few times. This chain uses TRBV29-1 with TRBJ2-3; a weak D match, TRBD1 (5 bases). CDR1 and CDR2 (germline): SQVTM, ANQGSEA. This CDR3 comprises 12 residues. V was cut by 3 bases and J by 4 bases, with 8 bases left in between. In DNA, the CDR3 is TGCAGCGTTGATGGGGCGTCAGATACGCAGTATTTT. The encoded protein is CSVDGASDTQYF.

V and J are TRBV25-1 and TRBJ2-7; 9 bases align to TRBD1. Germline V gene data show CDR1 as MGHDK and CDR2 as SYGVNS. The CDR3 loop spans 15 amino acids. The trim removed 4 bases at V and 6 bases at J, leaving 10 bases unmatched. CDR3 DNA: TGTGCCAGCAGTGCCCTACAGGGGGCCGGGAGCGAGCAGTACTTC. Translated: CASSALQGAGSEQYF.

In its sample, this clone was seen a few times. The chain recombines TRBV29-1 with TRBJ2-2, with 7 bases lining up with TRBD1. The germline V gene has CDR1 SQVTM and CDR2 ANQGSEA. CDR3 length: 14 residues. J was trimmed by 1 base and V by 5 bases; bases with no gene match: 4. CDR3: CSVPDRRNTGELFF. CDR3 coding DNA: TGCAGCGTTCCGGACAGGCGGAACACCGGGGAGCTGTTTTTT.

The V gene is TRBV6-5, the J gene TRBJ2-3; no definite D call. Germline V lookup: CDR1 MNHEY, CDR2 SVGAGI. V was clipped by 8 bases and J by 5 bases, with 8 bases between them. The CDR3 contains 11 residues. CDR3 in DNA: TGTGCCAGCCGGACGGGAGATACGCAGTATTTT. Its translation is CASRTGDTQYF.

This clone has more than one count but fewer than ten. The chain carries TRBV2 and TRBJ1-6, with TRBD1 matching 8 bases. Germline trimming cut 5 bases from V and 7 bases from J; bases unmatched to any gene: 10. Looked up from germline, CDR1 is SNHLY and CDR2 is FYNNEI. CDR3 length: 16 amino acids. For the CDR3, the DNA is TGTGCCAGCAGTACGGACAGGGCGGGGAAGAATTCACCCCTCCACTTT. As protein: CASSTDRAGKNSPLHF.

This clone has more than one count but fewer than ten. V is TRBV15 and J is TRBJ1-5; 7 bases are a match to TRBD1. The CDR3 loop spans 16 amino acids. The germline gives CDR1 LNHNV, CDR2 YYDKDF (reference sequence). Germline trimming cut 0 bases from V and 5 bases from J; bases unmatched to any gene: 7. The CDR3 is CATSRDWGRGDQPQHF. CDR3 nucleotides: TGTGCCACCAGCAGAGATTGGGGCAGGGGGGATCAGCCCCAGCATTTT. The entire variable domain, with the rest obtained from reference TRBV15 and TRBJ1-5, is as follows: DAMVIQNPRYQVTQFGKPVTLSCSQTLNHNVMYWYQQKSSQAPKLLFHYYDKDFNNEADTPDNFQSRRPNTSFCFLDIRSPGLGDTAMYLCATSRDWGRGDQPQHFGDGTRLSIL.

This chain connects TRBV14 to TRBJ1-1; no clear D. Germline-derived CDR1 and CDR2 are SGHDN and FVKESK. Between the trimmed V and J ends, which lost 4 bases and 4 bases, there was a span of 7 bases. This CDR3 comprises 12 residues. The CDR3: CASSLSGTEAFF. In nucleotides, the CDR3 is TGTGCCAGCAGCCTTAGTGGCACTGAAGCTTTCTTT. The whole variable domain, filled in from reference TRBV14 and TRBJ1-1, reads EAGVTQFPSHSVIEKGQTVTLRCDPISGHDNLYWYRRVMGKEIKFLLHFVKESKQDESGMPNNRFLAERTGGTYSTLKVQPAELEDSGVYFCASSLSGTEAFFGQGTRLTVV.

This clone has more than one count but fewer than ten. The rearrangement uses TRBV4-3 and TRBJ1-5; perhaps TRBD1 as D (5 bases). Germline loops: CDR1 LGHNA, CDR2 YSLEER. V was clipped by 4 bases and J by 2 bases, with 15 bases between them. The CDR3 consists of 16 residues. The CDR3 loop reads CASSPDRGRGNQPQHF. CDR3 nucleotide sequence: TGCGCCAGCAGCCCGGACCGGGGACGGGGCAATCAGCCCCAGCATTTT.

The J gene is TRBJ2-1, the V gene TRBV6-5; 7 nucleotides line up with TRBD1. There are 15 residues in the CDR3. Trimming at V came to 5 bases and at J to 9 bases, leaving 13 bases not matched to a gene. The germline V gene encodes CDR1 MNHEY and CDR2 SVGAGI. The CDR3, as DNA: TGTGCCAGCAGTACCCGGGACAGTCGAGACGTTGAGCAGTTCTTC. Protein sequence: CASSTRDSRDVEQFF.

The V call is TRBV7-2, the J call TRBJ2-7; 9 bases match TRBD1. V gave up 6 bases and J gave up 0 bases; unmatched junction bases: 0. CDR3 length equals 13 residues. CDR1 and CDR2 (germline): SGHTA, FQGNSA. As DNA, the CDR3 is TGTGCCAGCAGGACAGGGGGCTCCTACGAGCAGTACTTC. This sequence encodes CASRTGGSYEQYF.